This T cell receptor beta chain was sequenced in a study of CD8+ T cells in alopecia areata. Treatment described: oral pan-JAK inhibitor, 5-10 mg twice daily. TCR sequencing used cDNA made by reverse transcription of extracted RNA. Clones were read by immunoSEQ multiplex PCR, and TCRdb kept only the in-frame ones, dropping some. The sample holds more than 95,000 clones, approximately 52% seen once. CDR1 and CDR2 from the germline V gene are LGHNA and YSLEER. The CDR3 is 15 amino acids. After removal of 4 bases from V and 7 bases from J, the junction contained 10 bases not matched to a gene. This material consisted of CD8+ T cells sorted from blood, taken at week 4, from a patient treated with tofacitinib. This sequence joins TRBV4-3 and TRBJ1-5; 7 bases line up with TRBD1. The clonotype comes from a human donor with alopecia areata. The CDR3 reads CASSPSYRGSQPQHF. In nucleotides, the CDR3 is TGCGCCAGCAGCCCCTCCTACAGGGGCAGCCAGCCCCAGCATTTT.